These 3 T cell receptor beta chains were all obtained from the same sample, sequenced in a study of blood T cell repertoires in COVID-19. The method was immunoSEQ multiplex PCR; TCRdb's version includes in-frame clones alone and lacks a portion of them. The sample holds 90,000 to 150,000 clones, 79% seen once. Source material: peripheral blood. These receptors were taken from a woman of 80 years or more with acute or convalescent COVID-19.

The rearrangement uses TRBV6-1 and TRBJ1-1, with D uncertain. The CDR3 runs to 13 residues. Germline CDR1 and CDR2: MNHNS and SASEGT. V was cut by 1 base and J by 4 bases, with 7 bases left in between. This CDR3 reads CASSEEWATEAFF. The CDR3 DNA reads as TGTGCCAGCAGTGAAGAGTGGGCCACTGAAGCTTTCTTT.

This chain joins TRBV5-1 and TRBJ2-7, with TRBD1 matching 12 bases. V gave up 4 bases and J gave up 6 bases; unmatched junction bases: 8. The CDR3 covers 15 residues. The germline gives CDR1 SGHRS, CDR2 YFSETQ. In DNA, the CDR3 is TGCGCCAGCAGCCCGCCGGGACAGGGGGCTCGCGAGCAGTACTTC. It encodes CASSPPGQGAREQYF.

This clone has more than one count but fewer than ten. The CDR3 bases are TGTGCCAGCAGCCAAGATAGCGACAGGGTCCTTTCACCCCTCCACTTT. Protein: CASSQDSDRVLSPLHF. This chain joins TRBV3-1 (or the pseudogene TRBV3-2) and TRBJ1-6; TRBD1 matches at 7 bases. The CDR3 loop spans 16 amino acids. J lost 9 bases, V lost 0 bases, and 8 bases had no gene match. Germline V gene data show CDR1 as LGHDT and CDR2 as YNNKEL (reference sequence).